The present TCR beta chain was sequenced within a study of T cell responses to AZD1222 COVID-19 vaccine. Study-wide context: The study pooled second doses at about 4 or about 12 weeks.

Study results and caveats: Donors were chiefly white British, with a greater number of females, and clonal diversity was perhaps underestimated. Baseline testing showed seropositivity in only a handful of AZD1222 recipients.

The data were produced by immunoSEQ multiplex PCR, yet TCRdb's version contains in-frame clones alone and is incomplete. Altogether around 150,000 clones are present, about 87% being singletons, with the ten largest covering under 2%. About this clone itself: Its antigen is as yet unknown.

V dropped 5 bases and J dropped 3 bases, with 17 bases sitting between them. Germline V gene data show CDR1 as MDHEN and CDR2 as SYDVKM. CDR3 length equals 15 residues. The V and J genes are TRBV28 and TRBJ2-7, with D possibly being TRBD1 or TRBD2 (5 bases each). The sample here was peripheral blood, taken on day 0 of AZD1222 vaccination. The source is an adult in good health. CDR3 protein: CASSTHRNEGYEQYF. Here the CDR3 DNA reads TGTGCCAGCAGTACCCACAGGAATGAGGGCTACGAGCAGTACTTC.